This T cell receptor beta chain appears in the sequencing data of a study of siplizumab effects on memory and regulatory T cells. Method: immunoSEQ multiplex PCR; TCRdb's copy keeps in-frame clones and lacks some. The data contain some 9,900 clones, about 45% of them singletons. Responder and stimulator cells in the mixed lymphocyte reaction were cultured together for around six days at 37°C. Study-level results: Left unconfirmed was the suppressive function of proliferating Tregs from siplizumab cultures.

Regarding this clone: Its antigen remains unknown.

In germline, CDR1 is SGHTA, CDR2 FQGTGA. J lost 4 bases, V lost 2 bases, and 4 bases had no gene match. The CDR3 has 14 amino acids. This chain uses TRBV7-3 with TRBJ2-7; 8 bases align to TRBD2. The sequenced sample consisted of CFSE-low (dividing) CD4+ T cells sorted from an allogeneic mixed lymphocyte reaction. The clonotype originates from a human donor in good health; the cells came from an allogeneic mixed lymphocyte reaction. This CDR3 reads CASSLGGGPYEQYF. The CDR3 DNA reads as TGTGCCAGCAGCTTAGGCGGGGGGCCTTACGAGCAGTACTTC.